This passage covers 10 T cell receptor beta chains from one sample sequenced in a study of T-cell reconstitution after alpha-beta-depleted transplantation in children. Unique molecular identifiers were incorporated during preparation of the TCRbeta library. TCRdb redid the calling of the PCR reads with MiXCR, one entry per CDR3 protein. The sample has 200,000 or so distinct CDR3 sequences, 5% to 7.5% seen once; the top ten hold just over 4.5%. Material: PBMCs, obtained before TCRalphabeta/CD19-depleted stem cell transplant. These receptors came from a girl less than two years old with combined immunodeficiency, due to receive a stem cell transplant.

This clonotype occurred many times. V is TRBV10-3 and J is TRBJ2-7, with no clear D. Germline CDR1 reads ENHRY; CDR2 reads SYGVKD. The CDR3 is 14 residues long. Trimming took 3 bases from V and 5 from J, leaving 14 bases between them. The CDR3 sequence is CAISEVLSRNEQYF. CDR3 DNA: TGTGCCATCAGTGAAGTGCTCTCGAGGAACGAGCAGTACTTC.

This clonotype occurred many times. The chain joins TRBV20-1 to TRBJ2-7; 10 bases match TRBD2. CDR1 is DFQATT and CDR2 is SNEGSKA in the germline V gene (reference sequence). The CDR3 consists of 16 residues. Trimming removed 3 bases from V and 1 base from J; junction bases left unmatched: 9. The CDR3 loop is CSASSIQREGSYEQYF. The CDR3 DNA follows: TGCAGTGCTAGTAGTATTCAGCGGGAGGGGTCCTACGAGCAGTACTTC.

This clonotype was picked up many times. V gene TRBV20-1 combines with J gene TRBJ1-2, with unresolved D. CDR1 and CDR2 from the germline V gene are DFQATT and SNEGSKA (reference sequence). The CDR3 consists of 9 residues. V lost 6 bases, J lost 8 bases, and 7 bases lay in between. CDR3 in amino acids: CSAGGGYTF. DNA of the CDR3: TGCAGTGCGGGAGGCGGCTACACCTTC.

The chain is built from TRBV7-8 and TRBJ2-3; 7 nucleotides agree with TRBD2. Unmatched junction bases numbered 10, after V lost 5 bases and J lost 2 bases. Germline CDR1 and CDR2: SGHVS and FQNEAQ. This CDR3 spans 16 amino acids. CDR3 in amino acids: CASSQFHGRYTDTQYF. The CDR3 DNA reads TGTGCCAGCAGCCAATTCCACGGGAGGTACACAGATACGCAGTATTTT.

The V gene is TRBV7-9, the J gene TRBJ2-7; D gene unclear. CDR1 is SEHNR and CDR2 is FQNEAQ in the germline V gene (reference sequence). The CDR3 loop spans 15 amino acids. Deletions cut 1 base from V and 3 bases from J, with 13 bases between. The CDR3 DNA sequence: TGTGCCAGCAGCTTAGGGGCAGGTTCTAACTACGAGCAGTACTTC. Translation gives CASSLGAGSNYEQYF.

The V gene is TRBV6-2 or TRBV6-3, the J gene TRBJ2-2; 9 positions match TRBD2. The CDR3 covers 17 residues. Per the germline V gene, CDR1 is MNHEY and CDR2 is SVGEGT. J gave up 3 bases and V 2 bases, and 7 bases lay outside the gene matches. CDR3 in DNA: TGTGCCAGCAGTTACGCGCTAGCGGGATCTTACACCGGGGAGCTGTTTTTT. It is translated as CASSYALAGSYTGELFF.

J is TRBJ2-1 and V is TRBV4-2; 8 bases agree with TRBD1. The CDR3 contains 15 residues. Losses at the gene ends were 8 bases for V and 3 bases for J; bases not matched to a gene: 9. Germline values: CDR1 LGHNA, CDR2 YNFKEQ. The chain's CDR3 is CASGPGQGFYNEQFF. CDR3 bases: TGTGCCAGCGGCCCCGGACAGGGCTTCTACAATGAGCAGTTCTTC.

This clonotype showed up many times. This chain connects TRBV7-2 to TRBJ2-1; D may be TRBD2 (7 bases). Per germline, CDR1 SGHTA and CDR2 FQGNSA. V was cut by 8 bases and J by 5 bases, with 16 bases left in between. The CDR3 is made up of 14 amino acids. The CDR3 reads CASAGGGGNNEQFF. CDR3 nucleotides: TGTGCCAGCGCCGGGGGCGGGGGCAACAATGAGCAGTTCTTC.

This clonotype was counted at least ten times. The V gene is TRBV11-2, the J gene TRBJ1-4, with 9 bases fitting TRBD1. V was clipped by 7 bases and J by 8 bases; unmatched bases: 8. There are 14 residues in the CDR3. Germline assignment: CDR1 SGHAT and CDR2 FQNNGV. The CDR3 DNA reads as TGTGCCAGCACACCCGGGACAGGGAGGGAAAAACTGTTTTTT. Translated, it gives CASTPGTGREKLFF.

This clonotype was recorded many times. The V gene is TRBV9, the J gene TRBJ2-1; either TRBD1 or TRBD2 may fit D (5 bases each). The V gene's germline CDR1 is SGDLS and CDR2 YYNGEE. The CDR3 consists of 16 residues. Trimming removed 4 bases from V and 4 bases from J, with 18 bases in between. The CDR3 reads CASSPLSGTPYNEQFF. The CDR3 nucleotides are TGTGCCAGCAGCCCCCTCTCCGGGACCCCTTACAATGAGCAGTTCTTC. Full variable domain (rest looked up from reference TRBV9 and TRBJ2-1): DSGVTQTPKHLITATGQRVTLRCSPRSGDLSVYWYQQSLDQGLQFLIQYYNGEERAKGNILERFSAQQFPDLHSELNLSSLELGDSALYFCASSPLSGTPYNEQFFGPGTRLTVL.